The source of this T cell receptor beta chain is a study of glioma-infiltrating T cells. Study results and limitations: CDR3 overlap between tissue and blood was very small. Above-expected tissue-blood divergence occurred in all gliomas, most in low-grade ones.

As regards this clonotype: Its antigen remains unidentified. The junction departs from germline at one end; a sequencing error may be responsible.

Using RNA template, CDR3s of TCR alpha and beta were amplified with iRepertoire arm-PCR. Tissue mRNA or PBMC total RNA, roughly 100-400 ng, went into one-step reverse transcription and amplification. MiXCR was run by TCRdb on the multiplex PCR reads, yielding one entry per CDR3 protein. Among about 10,000 distinct CDR3 sequences, 50% to 65% were seen once, and the ten largest hold around 21%. In germline, CDR1 is MGHRA, CDR2 YSYEKL. CDR3 length equals 15 residues. The V and J genes are TRBV4-1 and TRBJ2-3; 7 bases fit TRBD1. The sample consisted of glioma tissue, nonneoplastic brain tissue, or PBMCs (not recorded which). The receptor was derived from a human donor with low-grade glioma or glioblastoma, undergoing nonglioma brain surgery, or in good health (not recorded which). In DNA, the CDR3 is TGCGCCAGCAGCAAAGCGAGTGCTGGGACAGACACGCAGTATTTT. This gives the protein CASSKASAGTDTQYF.